There are a few counts of the clone carrying this T cell receptor (beta chain). Diagnoses were established using clinical symptoms, serum thyroxine and TRAb, thyroid ultrasound and orbital computed tomography. Extraction of PBMCs used roughly 9.6 ml of fresh peripheral blood. It was RNA transcripts that yielded the amplified TCR beta CDR3 regions. The HTBI primer set was used in a first-round RT-PCR of the TCR CDR3. One entry per CDR3 protein results from TCRdb running MiXCR on the multiplex PCR reads. The profile shows 550,000 to 850,000 distinct CDR3 sequences, over 15% of them singletons. Germline loops: CDR1 ENHRY, CDR2 SYGVKD. Trimming at V came to 6 bases and at J to 4 bases, leaving 6 bases not matched to a gene. The CDR3 has 15 amino acids. These data belong to a study of T cells in Graves' hyperthyroidism and ophthalmopathy.

This chain links TRBV10-3 with TRBJ1-4, with 9 bases aligning to TRBD1. Material: blood. The receptor was isolated from a woman aged 50 to 60 with Graves' hyperthyroidism that later progressed to Graves' ophthalmopathy. CDR3 region: CAISLTGGVNEKLFF. DNA for the CDR3: TGTGCCATCAGCTTGACAGGGGGGGTTAATGAAAAACTGTTTTTT.